This TCR beta chain was sequenced in a study of blood T cell repertoires in COVID-19. Whole-study context: Samples representing acute and convalescent COVID-19 were sourced from the United States, Italy and Spain. PBMCs, B-cell-depleted T cells, or T cells were the source of the cDNA or gDNA that made up the material.

The CDR3 has 12 amino acids. Germline V gene lookup returns CDR1 LNHDA and CDR2 SQIVND (reference sequence). The germline V and J ends were trimmed by 3 bases and 7 bases, with 7 bases remaining between them. In the study's own analysis: Nucleated cell number was recorded as an estimate derived from reference gene primer amplification. Repertoires were generated with immunoSEQ multiplex PCR, while TCRdb's copy carries only in-frame clones and drops some. V and J calls and clone size come straight from that table; D and trimming were deduced from the DNA. This table has 68,000 or so clones, more than 65% appearing once.

V gene TRBV19 combines with J gene TRBJ1-5; unclear D gene. Sequenced input: peripheral blood. This TCR was sampled from a woman aged 45-65 years with acute or convalescent COVID-19. This CDR3 reads CASSITLQPQHF. The CDR3 DNA reads as TGTGCCAGTAGTATCACACTACAGCCCCAGCATTTT.